This TCR beta chain was obtained from a study of blood T cell repertoires in COVID-19. Study-level information: From the United States, Italy and Spain came samples of acute and convalescent COVID-19.

The CDR3 has 18 residues. J was trimmed by 8 bases and V by 6 bases; bases with no gene match: 17. Germline V CDR1 and CDR2: LGHDT, YNNKEL (reference sequence). Original data processing: Amplification with reference gene primers provided the estimates of nucleated cell counts. The data were produced by immunoSEQ multiplex PCR, yet TCRdb's version contains in-frame clones alone and is incomplete. Clone size and the V and J calls come from that table; the DNA yielded D and trimming. The table records around 40,000 clones, 92% of them present only once. The rearrangement joins TRBV3-1 (or the pseudogene TRBV3-2) to TRBJ1-6; 9 nucleotides agree with TRBD1. Sequenced input: peripheral blood. The source of this sequence is a human donor in a cohort sampled during active COVID-19. The CDR3, as DNA: TGTGCCAGCAGGACTTTAGACAGGGGGTTCGGTCGGTATTCACCCCTCCACTTT. Translated: CASRTLDRGFGRYSPLHF.